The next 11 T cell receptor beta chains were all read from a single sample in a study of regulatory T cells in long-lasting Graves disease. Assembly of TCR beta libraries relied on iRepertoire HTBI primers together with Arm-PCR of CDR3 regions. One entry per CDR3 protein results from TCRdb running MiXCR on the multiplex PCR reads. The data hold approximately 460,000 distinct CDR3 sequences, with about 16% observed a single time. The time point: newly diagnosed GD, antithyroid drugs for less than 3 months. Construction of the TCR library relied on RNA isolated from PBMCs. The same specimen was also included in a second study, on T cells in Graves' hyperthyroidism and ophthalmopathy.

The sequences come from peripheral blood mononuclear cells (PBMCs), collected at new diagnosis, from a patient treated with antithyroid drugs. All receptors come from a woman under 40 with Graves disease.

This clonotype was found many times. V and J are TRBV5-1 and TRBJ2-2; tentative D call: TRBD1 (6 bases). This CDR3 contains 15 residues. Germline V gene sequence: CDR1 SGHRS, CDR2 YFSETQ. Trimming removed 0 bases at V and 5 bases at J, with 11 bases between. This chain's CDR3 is CASSLESGVTGELFF. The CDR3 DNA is TGCGCCAGCAGCTTGGAGTCAGGGGTAACCGGGGAGCTGTTTTTT.

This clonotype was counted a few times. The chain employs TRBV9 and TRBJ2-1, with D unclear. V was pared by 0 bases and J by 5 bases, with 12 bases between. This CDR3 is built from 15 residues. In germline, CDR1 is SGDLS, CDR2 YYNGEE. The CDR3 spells CASSVAMKPDNEQFF. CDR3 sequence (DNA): TGTGCCAGCAGCGTAGCTATGAAGCCCGACAATGAGCAGTTCTTC.

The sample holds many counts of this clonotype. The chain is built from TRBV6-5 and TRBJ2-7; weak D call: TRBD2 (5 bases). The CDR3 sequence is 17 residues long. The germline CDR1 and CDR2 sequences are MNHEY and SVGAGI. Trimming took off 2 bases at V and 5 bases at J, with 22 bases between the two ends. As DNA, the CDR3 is TGTGCCAGCAGTTACCGATTTGGAGGTATGCGACGGAACGAGCAGTACTTC. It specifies CASSYRFGGMRRNEQYF.

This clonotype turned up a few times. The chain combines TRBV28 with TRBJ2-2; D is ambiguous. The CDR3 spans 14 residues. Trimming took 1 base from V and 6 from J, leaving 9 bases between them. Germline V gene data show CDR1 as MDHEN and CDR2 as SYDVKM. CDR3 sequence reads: CASSLSVVSGELFF. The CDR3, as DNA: TGTGCCAGCAGTTTATCGGTAGTTTCCGGGGAGCTGTTTTTT.

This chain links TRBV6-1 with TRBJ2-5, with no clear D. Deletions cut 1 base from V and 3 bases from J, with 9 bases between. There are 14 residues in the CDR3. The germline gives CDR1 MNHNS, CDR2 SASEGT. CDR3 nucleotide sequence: TGTGCCAGCAGTGAAGGGAATACGAAAGAGACCCAGTACTTC. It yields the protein CASSEGNTKETQYF.

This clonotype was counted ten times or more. The CDR3 sequence is CASSLQSGRNEQFF. CDR3 bases: TGTGCCAGCAGCCTGCAGAGCGGGAGAAACGAGCAGTTCTTC. The gene calls are TRBV7-2 and TRBJ2-1, with 8 bases identical to TRBD2. The CDR3 spans 14 residues. CDR1 SGHTA and CDR2 FQGNSA come from the germline V gene. V lost 5 bases to trimming and J lost 10 bases; unmatched junction nucleotides: 10.

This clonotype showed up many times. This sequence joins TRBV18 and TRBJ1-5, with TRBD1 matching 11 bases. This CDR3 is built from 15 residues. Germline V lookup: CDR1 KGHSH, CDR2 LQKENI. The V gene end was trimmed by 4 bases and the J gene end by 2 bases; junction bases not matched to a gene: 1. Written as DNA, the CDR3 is TGTGCCAGCTCACAGGGACAGGGGGGCAATCAGCCCCAGCATTTT. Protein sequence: CASSQGQGGNQPQHF.

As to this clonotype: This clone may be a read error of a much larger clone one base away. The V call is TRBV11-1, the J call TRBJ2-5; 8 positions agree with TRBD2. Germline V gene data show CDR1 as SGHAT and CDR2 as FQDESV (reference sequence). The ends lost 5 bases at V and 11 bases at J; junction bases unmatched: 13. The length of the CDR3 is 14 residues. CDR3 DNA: TGTGCCAGCAGCGCCGGGAGGGTATACAATGAGCAGTACTTC. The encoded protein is CASSAGRVYNEQYF.

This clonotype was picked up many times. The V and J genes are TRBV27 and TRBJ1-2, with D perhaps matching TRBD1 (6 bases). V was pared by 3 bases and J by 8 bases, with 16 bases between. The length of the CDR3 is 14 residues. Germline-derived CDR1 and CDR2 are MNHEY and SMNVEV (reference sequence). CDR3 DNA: TGTGCCAGCAGTTTTTTGGACAGAATCTCCGGCTACACCTTC. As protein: CASSFLDRISGYTF.

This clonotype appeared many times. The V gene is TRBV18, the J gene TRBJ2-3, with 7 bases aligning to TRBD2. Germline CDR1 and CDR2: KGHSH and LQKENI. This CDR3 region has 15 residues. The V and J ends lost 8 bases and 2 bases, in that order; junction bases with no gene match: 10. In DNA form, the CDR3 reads TGTGCCAGCAGCCCCAGACTAGCAGACACAGATACGCAGTATTTT. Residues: CASSPRLADTDTQYF.

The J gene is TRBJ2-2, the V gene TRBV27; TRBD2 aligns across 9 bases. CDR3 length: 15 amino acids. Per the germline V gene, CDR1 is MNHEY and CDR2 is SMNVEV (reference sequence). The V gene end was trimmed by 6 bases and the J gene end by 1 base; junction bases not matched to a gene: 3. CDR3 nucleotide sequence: TGTGCCAGCAGGGCGACTAGCGGGAACACCGGGGAGCTGTTTTTT. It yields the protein CASRATSGNTGELFF.